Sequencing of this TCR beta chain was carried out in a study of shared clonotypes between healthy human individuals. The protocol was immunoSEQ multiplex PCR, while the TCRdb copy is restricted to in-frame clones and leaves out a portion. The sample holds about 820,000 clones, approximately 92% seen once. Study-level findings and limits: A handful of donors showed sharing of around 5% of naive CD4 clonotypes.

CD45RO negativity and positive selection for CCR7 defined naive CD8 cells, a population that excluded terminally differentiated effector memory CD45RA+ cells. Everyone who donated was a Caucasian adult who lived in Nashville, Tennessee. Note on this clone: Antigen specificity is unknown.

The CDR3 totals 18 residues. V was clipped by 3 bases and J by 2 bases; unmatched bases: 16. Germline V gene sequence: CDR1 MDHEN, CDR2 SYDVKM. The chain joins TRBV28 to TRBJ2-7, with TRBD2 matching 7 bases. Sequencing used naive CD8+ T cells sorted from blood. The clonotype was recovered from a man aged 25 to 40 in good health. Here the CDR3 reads CASSFSLKTAGFTYEQYF. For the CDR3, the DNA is TGTGCCAGCAGTTTTTCGCTCAAAACAGCGGGATTTACCTACGAGCAGTACTTC.